The clone carrying this TCR beta chain was seen only once. These data are taken from a study of blood T cell repertoires in COVID-19. Looking at the study overall: The study drew acute and convalescent COVID-19 samples from the United States, Italy and Spain. Sources were T cells, B-cell-depleted T cells, or PBMCs; the material itself was cDNA or gDNA.

Germline V gene data show CDR1 as SGDLS and CDR2 as YYNGEE. Trimming took 8 bases from V and 3 from J, leaving 8 bases between them. The CDR3 runs 11 residues. Some clones are missing from TCRdb's copy, which holds only in-frame ones; the method was immunoSEQ multiplex PCR. This sample has 40,000 to 65,000 clones, with about 86% found just once. The origin of this receptor is a man between 65 and 85 years old with active COVID-19. The chain uses TRBV9 and TRBJ2-5; D is ambiguous. Sequencing used peripheral blood. The CDR3 protein is CASSREETQYF. CDR3 nucleotide sequence: TGTGCCAGTTCCCGGGAAGAGACCCAGTACTTC.